This TCR beta chain was sequenced during a study of T cell responses to AZD1222 COVID-19 vaccine. Sequencing used immunoSEQ multiplex PCR; TCRdb keeps in-frame clones, though not all of them. The sample lists roughly 250,000 clones; over 90% were seen once. This CDR3 spans 12 amino acids. The chain uses TRBV21-1 and TRBJ1-2; TRBD1 is taken as the D call from the table, unchecked against the DNA. TRBV21-1 is shown as a pseudogene. The origin of this receptor is an adult in good health. The input for sequencing was peripheral blood, taken on day 0 of AZD1222 vaccination. CDR3 region: CASSKGARGYTF. In DNA form, the CDR3 reads TGTGCCAGCAGCAAAGGGGCCAGGGGCTACACCTTC.